This T cell receptor (beta chain) was sequenced for a study of T-cell memory formation after mild COVID-19 (dated by TCRdb to about 2021). As for the study more broadly: TCR sequence clusters from the two donors were largely donor specific. Two young, previously healthy adult volunteers made up the cohort, one male and one female. Longitudinal TCRalpha and TCRbeta repertoire sequencing tracked T-cell clones expanding and contracting after mild COVID-19 in a couple of donors.

TCRdb lists the instrument as Illumina NovaSeq 6000. cDNA libraries for TCRalpha and TCRbeta were prepared by 5'RACE using constant-segment primers, with sample barcodes and unique molecular identifiers added. RNA was extracted from every sample with Trizol reagent. Library amplification was performed in two PCR steps, and a second sample barcode and Illumina TruSeq adapters were introduced in the second step. Libraries were sequenced on an Illumina NovaSeq with 2 x 150 bp paired-end reads. Concerning the study's data processing: The reads were demultiplexed and collapsed into UMI-guided consensus sequences using migec v1.2.7. With mixcr v2.1.11, UMI consensuses were aligned to TRA and TRB V and J templates and assembled into clonotypes. A clonotype was counted as expanded or contracted only when both edgeR and NoisET called the clonotype significant, with the noise models trained on biological replicates. For edgeR calls, a false discovery rate-adjusted p below 0.01 and a log2 fold-change threshold of 1 were applied. As an exploratory analysis of dynamics, PCA with hierarchical clustering was applied to max-normalized trajectories of the 1000 most abundant clonotypes. Each responding clone was given a CD4 or CD8 phenotype based on the CD4+ and CD8+ repertoires, which had been sequenced separately. The public reads were run again by TCRdb, first through fastp at Q25 and then through MiXCR, and only productive beta chains were kept. For every CDR3 protein sequence, its rows merge into one entry that carries the most common genes and DNA. The V and J calls and clone size come from TCRdb's table, not from the authors' own analysis. The sample yields under 200,000 distinct CDR3 sequences; 10% to 15% were counted once. Jointly, the top ten make up 3.3% of the sample.

In this sample, this clonotype turned up a few times. Its antigen remains undetermined. Nothing much larger sits one base from this clone, and base qualities are not available. Study-level results and caveats: The second-wave clones that peaked on day 37 were not confirmed to be SARS-CoV-2 specific. Clones contracting from day 15 to 85 had balanced CD4/CD8 phenotypes, while a second wave expanding from day 15 to 37 was biased towards CD4+. Contracting CD4+ clones were located mainly in the CM and EM memory subsets, whereas CD8+ clones were found to be enriched in EMRA. Some responding clones were detected in pre-infection memory, which suggested that pre-existing cross-reactive memory T cells had joined the SARS-CoV-2 response. The study included only a couple of mild cases, and larger cohorts that include severe cases with pre-infection samples were judged to be necessary.

Cut back by 0 bases and 7 bases, the V and J ends lie 7 bases apart. Sequences SGHDN (CDR1) and FVKESK (CDR2) are obtained from the germline V gene. From its cysteine to its phenylalanine, the CDR3 spans 13 amino acids. Only the CDR3 DNA stays, 39 bases, in frame from base 1. PBMCs were isolated by Ficoll-Paque density gradient centrifugation. The V and J genes are TRBV14 and TRBJ2-1, with no reliable assignment of the D segment. The source of this sequence is a man younger than 35 who had mild COVID-19 (a few samples of this study predate the infection). The sample titles of this study are shuffled in the database, so cell type and time point are left out; the donor was told from shared clones. The sequencing sample was made of PBMCs or a T cell subset sorted from them (not recorded which). The DNA sequence is given as TGTGCCAGCAGCCAAGATCTGGGGAATGAGCAGTTCTTC. It codes for CASSQDLGNEQFF.